The following is a T cell receptor (beta chain) sequence with its context. The entry originates in a study of T cell clusters in autoimmune cytopenias. This CDR3 has 12 residues. The V gene's germline CDR1 is LNHDA and CDR2 SQIVND (reference sequence). TRB was amplified from about 270 ng of peripheral blood genomic DNA per sample. One tube held mixed TRB-A and TRB-B primer pools for touch-down PCR. TCRdb reprocessed the multiplex PCR reads and keeps a single row for each CDR3 protein, giving no DNA. This listing includes 1,200 or so distinct CDR3 sequences. Sequencing used peripheral blood. The source is a human donor with an autoimmune cytopenia or autoimmune hepatitis (not recorded which). V and J are TRBV19 and TRBJ2-1; TCRdb names TRBD1, which stays unverified in the absence of DNA. The CDR3 loop reads CASSRGSAEQFF.